Listed below are T cell receptor beta chains from one sample, sequenced in a study of memory CD4+ T cells and cytomegalovirus serostatus. Only in-frame clones appear in the TCRdb table, and some are missing; sequencing was by immunoSEQ multiplex PCR. The table includes 55,000 to 65,000 clones, around 76% detected once. Specimen: memory CD4+ T cells from blood. The receptors stem from an adult in good health and CMV-seronegative. CDR3s include the opening cysteine and the closing phenylalanine or tryptophan. A D gene is named only where the DNA matches it firmly. Clone size is given for some rows only: seen once, a few or many times, or a class if the clone is expanded.

TRBV14,NA,NA,TRBJ2-7,TGTGCCAGCAGCCTAACTCGCAGGGGGGTCAACGAGCAGTACTTC,CASSLTRRGVNEQYF
TRBV7-9,NA,few,TRBJ2-1,TGTGCCAGCAGCCCCCCGGTATGGCAGGGGGGGACCTACAATGAGCAGTTCTTC,CASSPPVWQGGTYNEQFF
TRBV5-1,TRBD2,NA,TRBJ2-2,TGCGCCAGCCGCCCAGGAGCGGGGAGTACCGGGGAGCTGTTTTTT,CASRPGAGSTGELFF
TRBV7-8,TRBD1,NA,TRBJ2-5,TGTGCCAGCAGCTTAGATCGGCAGGGGGAAGAGACCCAGTACTTC,CASSLDRQGEETQYF
TRBV6-5,NA,NA,TRBJ1-1,TGTGCCAGCAGTGCCCGAGGGGGAATGAACACTGAAGCTTTCTTT,CASSARGGMNTEAFF
TRBV5-1,NA,NA,TRBJ2-3,TGCGCCAGCAGTTTTTGGGGCCGCGGAGCAGATACGCAGTATTTT,CASSFWGRGADTQYF
TRBV5-8,NA,NA,TRBJ1-2,TGTGCCAGCAGCTTGCAGGGCCGCCTTAACTATGGCTACACCTTC,CASSLQGRLNYGYTF
TRBV7-8,NA,NA,TRBJ2-5,TGTGCCAGCAGCTCCCGACTGTGGCTCCAAGAGACCCAGTACTTC,CASSSRLWLQETQYF
TRBV27,TRBD1,NA,TRBJ1-1,TGTGCCAGCAGTTTCTTCGGGACAGGGGGCGAAGCTTTCTTT,CASSFFGTGGEAFF
TRBV18,TRBD1,NA,TRBJ2-5,TGTGCCAGCTCACCGGACAGGGGGGGAGAGACCCAGTACTTC,CASSPDRGGETQYF
TRBV2,NA,NA,TRBJ1-4,TGTGCCAGCAGGAGCAGGGTATTTGATGAAAAACTGTTTTTT,CASRSRVFDEKLFF
TRBV2,TRBD2,NA,TRBJ2-6,TGTGCCAGCAGGACTAGCGGGGGGTACTCTGGGGCCAACGTCCTGACTTTC,CASRTSGGYSGANVLTF
TRBV5-4,TRBD1,NA,TRBJ2-5,TGTGCCAGCAGCTTGGGACAGGGGTTTCAAGAGACCCAGTACTTC,CASSLGQGFQETQYF
TRBV2,NA,NA,TRBJ2-7,TGTGCCAGCAGCGCGGGGCCGAAGTACTTC,CASSAGPKYF
TRBV30,NA,NA,TRBJ2-7,TGTGCCTGGAGTACTAGCCACGAGCAGTACTTC,CAWSTSHEQYF
TRBV28,NA,NA,TRBJ2-2,TGTGCCAGCAGGGGGGCGCGGTTCGTCAGGGGCACCGGGGAGCTGTTTTTT,CASRGARFVRGTGELFF
TRBV29-1,NA,NA,TRBJ1-5,TGCAGCGCCCGAACGGGGGGGGCCAATCAGCCCCAGCATTTT,CSARTGGANQPQHF
TRBV28,NA,NA,TRBJ1-1,TGTGCCAGCAGTGCCCGGCCAGTTGCATTGGCTTTCTTT,CASSARPVALAFF
TRBV7-3,NA,NA,TRBJ1-6,TGTGCCAGCAGCTTAACGGGAGGGCCGGGGAATTCACCCCTCCACTTT,CASSLTGGPGNSPLHF
TRBV9,NA,NA,TRBJ1-5,TGTGCCAGCAACCCGGGGGGGGCCGATCAGCCCCAGCATTTT,CASNPGGADQPQHF
TRBV28,TRBD1,NA,TRBJ1-2,TGTGCCAGCAGTTCTACACAGGGGAACTATGGCTACACCTTC,CASSSTQGNYGYTF
TRBV7-2,TRBD1,NA,TRBJ1-2,TGTGCCAGCAGCTTAACAGGGGGCCGGTATGGCTACACCTTC,CASSLTGGRYGYTF
TRBV7-2,TRBD2,NA,TRBJ2-5,TGTGCCAGCAGCTGGATTCTAGCGGTCCGACAAGAGACCCAGTACTTC,CASSWILAVRQETQYF
TRBV5-1,NA,NA,TRBJ1-4,TGCGCCAGCAGCTTGGAATTAGGCCAAGGGGAAAAACTGTTTTTT,CASSLELGQGEKLFF
TRBV15,NA,NA,TRBJ1-1,TGTGCCACCAGCAGAGCAGGGTGGAAGACTGAAGCTTTCTTT,CATSRAGWKTEAFF
TRBV28,NA,NA,TRBJ2-1,TGTGCCAGCTTTGGGACCCTTAGCTCCTACAATGAGCAGTTCTTC,CASFGTLSSYNEQFF
TRBV29-1,TRBD2,NA,TRBJ2-1,TGCAGCGTTGGGGATCTAGCGGGGGGGTACAATGAGCAGTTCTTC,CSVGDLAGGYNEQFF
TRBV28,TRBD1,few,TRBJ1-1,TGTGCCAGCAGTTTACTGACAGGGACGGACACTGAAGCTTTCTTT,CASSLLTGTDTEAFF
TRBV28,TRBD1,few,TRBJ1-2,TGTGCCAGCAGTTTCGGACAGGCTAACTATGGCTACACCTTC,CASSFGQANYGYTF
TRBV18,NA,few,TRBJ2-4,TGTGCCAGCTCTCCGATTGGACTAGCCAAAAACATTCAGTACTTC,CASSPIGLAKNIQYF
TRBV14,TRBD2,once,TRBJ2-3,TGTGCCAGCAGTCCATGGGCGGGGGGCACAGATACGCAGTATTTT,CASSPWAGGTDTQYF
TRBV6-5,NA,once,TRBJ2-5,TGTGCCAGCAGTGAAAATTCCCGAGCGGGGACCCAGTACTTC,CASSENSRAGTQYF
TRBV5-4,NA,NA,TRBJ1-2,TGTGCCAGCAGCTTTCCAACGTCTTCCCTCTATGGCTACACCTTC,CASSFPTSSLYGYTF
TRBV15,TRBD1,NA,TRBJ1-1,TGTGCCACCAGCATAAGACAGGGTGGTGAAGCTTTCTTT,CATSIRQGGEAFF
TRBV6-1,NA,NA,TRBJ1-1,TGTGCCAGCAGTGAATTCGGGGGGCAGGGAACGAACACTGAAGCTTTCTTT,CASSEFGGQGTNTEAFF
TRBV18,TRBD1,once,TRBJ1-5,TGTGCCAGCTCACCGGGACAGAGCAATCAGCCCCAGCATTTT,CASSPGQSNQPQHF
TRBV19,NA,NA,TRBJ1-1,TGTGCCAGTAGTCGCCGTGCGCGGGCTTTCTTT,CASSRRARAFF
TRBV4-3,NA,NA,TRBJ1-2,TGCGCCAGCAGCCAAGAAGGGCAGGGGTTCGGCTACACCTTC,CASSQEGQGFGYTF
TRBV28,NA,NA,TRBJ1-1,TGTGCCAGCAGTTTAGGGCAGGGGAGAAGAGCTTTCTTT,CASSLGQGRRAFF
TRBV10-3,NA,NA,TRBJ2-5,TGTGCCTCAGGCAGGGAAGGAGAGACCCAGTACTTC,CASGREGETQYF
TRBV10-3,NA,NA,TRBJ2-1,TGTGCCATCAGGGTTACCCGAGGCGGGGCTTACAATGAGCAGTTCTTC,CAIRVTRGGAYNEQFF
TRBV7-3,NA,NA,TRBJ1-1,TGTGCCAGCAGCTTAATAAGGGACACTGAAGCTTTCTTT,CASSLIRDTEAFF
TRBV2,NA,NA,TRBJ1-6,TGTGCCAGCAGTGGACGGTTATCTAATTCACCCCTCCACTTT,CASSGRLSNSPLHF
TRBV9,NA,NA,TRBJ2-3,TGTGCCAGCAGCGTAGGAGGGTTCGGCACAGATACGCAGTATTTT,CASSVGGFGTDTQYF
TRBV4-1,NA,once,TRBJ1-6,TGCGCCAGCAGCCTTTCAAGGGGAGATAATTCACCCCTCCACTTT,CASSLSRGDNSPLHF
TRBV28,NA,once,TRBJ2-4,TGTGCCAGCCGGGGGGCCCAAGCCAAAAACATTCAGTACTTC,CASRGAQAKNIQYF
TRBV29-1,NA,NA,TRBJ1-1,TGCAGCGTTTGTAAGGGGTTGAACACTGAAGCTTTCTTT,CSVCKGLNTEAFF
TRBV6-6,NA,NA,TRBJ1-3,TGTGCCAGCAGTTACGTTACAGGTGCTGCTGGAAACACCATATATTTT,CASSYVTGAAGNTIYF
TRBV7-3,TRBD2,NA,TRBJ2-2,TGTGCCAGCAGTACCGGGACTAGAGACACCGGGGAGCTGTTTTTT,CASSTGTRDTGELFF
TRBV9,NA,NA,TRBJ1-3,TGTGCCAGCAGCGTGTCAGGCCAGTCTGGAAACACCATATATTTT,CASSVSGQSGNTIYF
TRBV7-6,NA,NA,TRBJ1-2,TGTGCCAGCAGCTTAGAGAGAGGGTATGGCTACACCTTC,CASSLERGYGYTF
TRBV7-8,TRBD1,NA,TRBJ1-1,TGTGCCAGCAGCCCACAGACAGGGCAGAACACTGAAGCTTTCTTT,CASSPQTGQNTEAFF
TRBV6-5,NA,NA,TRBJ2-1,TGTGCCAGCAGTTACCGGGGGGCGAATGAGCAGTTCTTC,CASSYRGANEQFF
TRBV28,TRBD1,NA,TRBJ1-2,TGTGCCAGCAGCCTGACAGGGAACTATGGCTACACCTTC,CASSLTGNYGYTF
TRBV7-2,TRBD1,NA,TRBJ2-5,TGTGCCAGCAGCTTAAACAGGGGAGAGACCCAGTACTTC,CASSLNRGETQYF
TRBV10-2,NA,NA,TRBJ1-4,TGCGCCAGCAGTGAGCGCGGGGGAGAAAAACTGTTTTTT,CASSERGGEKLFF
TRBV2,NA,NA,TRBJ2-2,TGTGCCAGCAGGCCTTATGGGGAATCCGGGGAGCTGTTTTTT,CASRPYGESGELFF
TRBV10-3,NA,NA,TRBJ2-7,TGTGCCATCAGTGGTAGAGTGGCGGACCGGGGAGGCGAGCAGTACTTC,CAISGRVADRGGEQYF
TRBV19,TRBD1,NA,TRBJ1-3,TGTGCCAGTAGGGACAGGGTAGAAACGAACACCATATATTTT,CASRDRVETNTIYF